The 19 T cell receptor beta chains given below trace back to one sample, sequenced in a study of blood T cell repertoires in COVID-19. Only in-frame clones appear in the TCRdb table, and some are missing; sequencing was by immunoSEQ multiplex PCR. The sample carries 65,000 to 70,000 clones, more than 60% recorded once. What was sequenced was peripheral blood. The receptors stem from a human donor in a cohort sampled during active COVID-19.

This clone was observed a few times. The chain is built from TRBV19 and TRBJ2-7, with a tentative D call TRBD1 (5 bases). Germline V gene sequence: CDR1 LNHDA, CDR2 SQIVND (reference sequence). This CDR3 comprises 12 residues. Deletions cut 3 bases from V and 5 bases from J, with 8 bases between. CDR3 loop: CASSIKGNEQYF. The CDR3 DNA reads as TGTGCCAGTAGTATTAAGGGGAACGAGCAGTACTTC.

This clone has just one count. The chain has TRBV27 and TRBJ2-7, with TRBD1 matching over 10 bases. Germline CDR1 and CDR2: MNHEY and SMNVEV (reference sequence). CDR3 length: 15 amino acids. Losses at the gene ends were 3 bases for V and 5 bases for J; bases not matched to a gene: 7. CDR3 nucleotides: TGTGCCAGCAGTTTGGAGGGACAGGGGTTCAACGAGCAGTACTTC. Translating it yields CASSLEGQGFNEQYF.

This clone has just a few counts. The chain recombines TRBV7-8 with TRBJ1-2, with 9 nucleotides matching TRBD1. In germline, CDR1 is SGHVS, CDR2 FQNEAQ. CDR3 length: 15 residues. With V trimmed by 3 bases and J by 3 bases, 5 bases remained unmatched. The CDR3 sequence is CASSFGTGPYYGYTF. CDR3 coding DNA: TGTGCCAGCAGCTTTGGGACAGGGCCCTACTATGGCTACACCTTC.

The chain couples TRBV3-1 (or the pseudogene TRBV3-2) to TRBJ1-4; the match to TRBD1 covers 10 bases. The CDR3 runs to 16 residues. Germline V gives CDR1 LGHDT, CDR2 YNNKEL (reference sequence). The V segment lost 1 base and the J segment 11 bases; nucleotides outside the gene matches: 10. CDR3 protein: CASSQGPPDRGEKLFF. CDR3 nucleotide sequence: TGTGCCAGCAGCCAAGGCCCTCCGGACAGGGGGGAGAAACTGTTTTTT.

The rearrangement uses TRBV28 and TRBJ1-5; D gene ambiguous. The CDR3 is made up of 15 amino acids. Germline CDR1 and CDR2: MDHEN and SYDVKM. V was cut by 2 bases and J by 5 bases, with 13 bases left in between. The CDR3 DNA reads as TGTGCCAGCAGTTTACCAGCCATCCAGGATCAGCCCCAGCATTTT. It encodes CASSLPAIQDQPQHF.

This chain joins TRBV12-3 or TRBV12-4 and TRBJ1-1; D call uncertain. Trimming pared 7 bases from V and 1 base from J, leaving 10 bases between. CDR3 length: 13 amino acids. CDR3 sequence: CASTVTANTEAFF. CDR3 DNA: TGTGCCAGCACCGTAACAGCGAACACTGAAGCTTTCTTT.

The genes are TRBV28 and TRBJ1-5, with D possibly being TRBD1 (5 bases). Germline V gives CDR1 MDHEN, CDR2 SYDVKM. The CDR3 is 16 amino acids. The V end was cut by 6 bases, the J end by 2 bases, with 17 bases between. CDR3 loop: CASSLGLGQRNQPQHF. CDR3 DNA: TGTGCCAGCAGCCTCGGCCTAGGACAACGCAATCAGCCCCAGCATTTT. The variable domain in full, with the rest retrieved from reference TRBV28 and TRBJ1-5, is DVKVTQSSRYLVKRTGEKVFLECVQDMDHENMFWYRQDPGLGLRLIYFSYDVKMKEKGDIPEGYSVSREKKERFSLILESASTNQTSMYLCASSLGLGQRNQPQHFGDGTRLSIL.

Written as DNA, the CDR3 is TGCGCCAGCAGACAAAGCCCGGGACAGGCCTACGAGCAGTACTTC. It yields the protein CASRQSPGQAYEQYF. V and J are TRBV5-1 and TRBJ2-7; 8 positions agree with TRBD1. CDR3 length: 15 amino acids. The ends lost 5 bases at V and 2 bases at J; junction bases unmatched: 9. CDR1 SGHRS and CDR2 YFSETQ come from the germline V gene. Full variable domain (remainder filled in from reference TRBV5-1 and TRBJ2-7): KAGVTQTPRYLIKTRGQQVTLSCSPISGHRSVSWYQQTPGQGLQFLFEYFSETQRNKGNFPGRFSGRQFSNSRSEMNVSTLELGDSALYLCASRQSPGQAYEQYFGPGTRLTVT.

CDR3 DNA: TGCAGCGTCAGAGCGGGGACGAAGAACACTGAAGCTTTCTTT. Translated, it gives CSVRAGTKNTEAFF. V gene TRBV29-1 combines with J gene TRBJ1-1; TRBD1 might be the D (5 bases). Germline V gives CDR1 SQVTM, CDR2 ANQGSEA. V was trimmed by 6 bases and J by 1 base, leaving 15 bases between them. The CDR3 contains 14 residues.

J is TRBJ2-3 and V is TRBV29-1, with a weak D call TRBD1 (6 bases). The CDR3 covers 14 residues. Trimming took off 0 bases at V and 6 bases at J, with 13 bases between the two ends. CDR1 is SQVTM and CDR2 is ANQGSEA in the germline V gene. The CDR3 DNA sequence: TGCAGCGTTGAAGATCAGTTGCAGGGGGATACGCAGTATTTT. Encoded protein: CSVEDQLQGDTQYF.

The chain joins TRBV10-2 to TRBJ2-3; D might be TRBD2 (6 bases). V lost 6 bases and J lost 1, with 11 bases in between. The CDR3 length is 14 residues. Looked up from germline, CDR1 is WSHSY and CDR2 is SAAADI. DNA of the CDR3: TGCGCCAGCAGCTTGACTAGGGGCACAGATACGCAGTATTTT. It translates to CASSLTRGTDTQYF.

This clone was picked up one time. CDR3 coding DNA: TGTGCCATCAGTGAGCCGACAGCAACTAACTATGGCTACACCTTC. Translated: CAISEPTATNYGYTF. V gene TRBV10-3 combines with J gene TRBJ1-2; possibly TRBD1 for D (5 bases). V was trimmed by 2 bases and J by 0 bases, leaving 10 bases between them. The V gene's germline CDR1 is ENHRY and CDR2 SYGVKD. This CDR3 is built from 15 residues.

The gene calls are TRBV7-8 and TRBJ1-4; 10 nucleotides line up with TRBD1. Germline V gene sequence: CDR1 SGHVS, CDR2 FQNEAQ. The CDR3 totals 17 residues. The V and J ends lost 0 bases and 8 bases, in that order; junction bases with no gene match: 9. The CDR3: CASSLAGDRGPGEKLFF. The DNA for the CDR3 is TGTGCCAGCAGCTTAGCGGGAGACAGGGGGCCAGGGGAAAAACTGTTTTTT. The full variable domain, with the rest looked up from reference TRBV7-8 and TRBJ1-4, is GAGVSQSPRYKVAKRGQDVALRCDPISGHVSLFWYQQALGQGPEFLTYFQNEAQLDKSGLPSDRFFAERPEGSVSTLKIQRTQQEDSAVYLCASSLAGDRGPGEKLFFGSGTQLSVL.

The CDR3 reads CAISELAGAGGEQYF. In DNA form, the CDR3 reads TGTGCCATCAGTGAGCTAGCGGGGGCTGGGGGCGAGCAGTACTTC. This chain joins TRBV10-3 and TRBJ2-7; 10 bases align to TRBD2. V was pared by 2 bases and J by 6 bases, with 7 bases of the junction left unmatched. The germline gives CDR1 ENHRY, CDR2 SYGVKD. The CDR3 loop spans 15 amino acids.

The V gene is TRBV15, the J gene TRBJ1-4, with 12 bases fitting TRBD1. This CDR3 comprises 17 residues. The germline CDR1 and CDR2 sequences are LNHNV and YYDKDF (reference sequence). The ends lost 4 bases at V and 4 bases at J; junction bases unmatched: 7. The CDR3 nucleotides read TGTGCCACCAGCACACGGGACAGGGGGCCCTTTAATGAAAAACTGTTTTTT. Amino acid sequence: CATSTRDRGPFNEKLFF.

The chain employs TRBV19 and TRBJ1-5, with no clear D. The CDR3 is made up of 14 amino acids. Germline V gene data show CDR1 as LNHDA and CDR2 as SQIVND (reference sequence). Trimming took off 6 bases at V and 2 bases at J, with 11 bases between the two ends. Here the CDR3 DNA reads TGTGCCAGTAGCCCCGTTACGGGCAATCAGCCCCAGCATTTT. It yields the protein CASSPVTGNQPQHF.

The chain carries TRBV11-2 and TRBJ2-3, with 9 bases identical to TRBD1. Germline CDR1 and CDR2: SGHAT and FQNNGV. V dropped 5 bases and J dropped 2; count of bases not matched to a gene: 11. The CDR3 runs to 17 residues. The CDR3 reads CASSTTGTGIATDTQYF. DNA for the CDR3: TGTGCCAGCAGCACCACCGGGACAGGGATAGCCACAGATACGCAGTATTTT.

J is TRBJ1-2 and V is TRBV13; no reliable D call. Per the germline V gene, CDR1 is PRHDT and CDR2 is FYEKMQ (reference sequence). V lost 4 bases to trimming and J lost 4 bases, with 19 bases between them. CDR3 size: 16 residues. For the CDR3, the DNA is TGTGCCAGCAGCTCTCCTCGCGAGACAATCCTCTATGGCTACACCTTC. Translated, it gives CASSSPRETILYGYTF.

The rearrangement joins TRBV4-2 to TRBJ2-5; 9 nucleotides agree with TRBD2. Germline V lookup: CDR1 LGHNA, CDR2 YNFKEQ. This CDR3 comprises 17 residues. Trimming cost V 2 bases and J 4 bases; bases outside gene matches: 11. The CDR3 coding sequence is TGTGCCAGCAGCCAAACGAGTGCGGGACTAGCAGGAGAGACCCAGTACTTC. Encoded protein: CASSQTSAGLAGETQYF.